This T cell receptor (beta chain) emerged from a study of T cells in Graves' hyperthyroidism and ophthalmopathy. Amplification targeted TCR beta CDR3 regions from RNA transcripts. HTBI primers were used for first-round RT-PCR of the TCR CDR3. TCRdb redid the calling of the multiplex PCR reads with MiXCR, one entry per CDR3 protein. The table includes 500,000 to 650,000 distinct CDR3 sequences, 13% to 15% detected once. The sample comprised blood. This receptor was obtained from a woman in her thirties or forties with Graves' hyperthyroidism.

CDR3 region: CASSAGTGSNTGELFF. CDR3 nucleotides: TGTGCCAGCAGTGCCGGGACAGGGTCAAACACCGGGGAGCTGTTTTTT. The chain has TRBV27 and TRBJ2-2, with 9 positions matching TRBD1. Germline-derived CDR1 and CDR2 are MNHEY and SMNVEV (reference sequence). With 5 bases clipped from V and 2 bases from J, the junction kept 6 bases outside the gene matches. The CDR3 consists of 16 residues.